The text below deals with one T cell receptor (beta chain). 60 Vbeta and 13 Jbeta primers were used in PCR. TCRdb's copy holds only in-frame clones and misses some; the assay was immunoSEQ multiplex PCR. Found here are around 98,000 clones, about four fifths of them singletons; the top ten hold 6.5% to 8.5%. These data come from a study of cytomegalovirus exposure and HLA in healthy donors. Turning to the study itself: Of fewer than 450 genotyped donors, about 81% clustered with self-reported Caucasian donors.

Germline V lookup: CDR1 MNHNS, CDR2 SASEGT. CDR3 length: 12 amino acids. V was pared by 5 bases and J by 3 bases, with 8 bases between. What was sequenced was PBMCs. This clonotype was obtained from a human donor in good health. The chain carries TRBV6-1 and TRBJ2-7; D not resolved. CDR3 sequence reads: CASSSGYYEQYF. The CDR3 DNA is TGTGCCAGCAGTTCCGGGTACTACGAGCAGTACTTC.